This TCR beta chain originates from a study of T cell repertoires in cytomegalovirus infection. Study overall: It was the public TCR beta signatures that indicated both CMV infection and matching HLA type. Study-wide points: Of the TCR beta families, the public ones yielded a cumulative frequency that identified carriers of CMV plus the relevant HLA.

About this clonotype itself: The antigen is unknown.

Via MiXCR, TCRdb re-called the reads, giving one row per CDR3 protein. This table has over 150,000 distinct CDR3 sequences, roughly 15% appearing once. The sequenced sample was CD8+ T cells from PBMCs. The TCR comes from a human donor in good health (CMV status not recorded). Some clones in this sample may be carry-over from other donors' samples.

CDR3 in DNA: TGTGCCAGCAGTCAAACAGGGTCTTTTGCTAACTATGGCTACACCTTC. Translation: CASSQTGSFANYGYTF. The rearrangement joins TRBV14 to TRBJ1-2, with D perhaps matching TRBD1 (6 bases). The CDR3 is 16 residues long. Germline CDR1 SGHDN, CDR2 FVKESK. Trimming shortened V by 6 bases and J by 0 bases, and 17 bases separated the two germline ends.